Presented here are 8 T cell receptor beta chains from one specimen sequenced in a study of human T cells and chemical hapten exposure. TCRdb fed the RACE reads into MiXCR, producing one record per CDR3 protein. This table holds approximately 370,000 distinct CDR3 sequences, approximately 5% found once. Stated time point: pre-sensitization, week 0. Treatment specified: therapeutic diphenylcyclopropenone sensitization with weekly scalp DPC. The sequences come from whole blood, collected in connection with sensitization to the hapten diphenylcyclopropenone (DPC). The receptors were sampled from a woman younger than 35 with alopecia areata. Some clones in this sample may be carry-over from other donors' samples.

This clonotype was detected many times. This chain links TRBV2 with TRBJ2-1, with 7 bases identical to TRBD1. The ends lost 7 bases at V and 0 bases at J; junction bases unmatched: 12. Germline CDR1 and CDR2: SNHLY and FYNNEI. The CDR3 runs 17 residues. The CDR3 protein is CASNNYRGSSSYNEQFF. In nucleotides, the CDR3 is TGTGCCAGCAATAACTACAGGGGTAGCAGCTCCTACAATGAGCAGTTCTTC.

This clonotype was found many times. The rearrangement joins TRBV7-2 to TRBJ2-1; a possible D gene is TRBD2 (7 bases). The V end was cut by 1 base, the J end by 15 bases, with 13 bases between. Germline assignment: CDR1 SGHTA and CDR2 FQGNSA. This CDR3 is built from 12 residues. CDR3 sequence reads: CASSLETSRGFF. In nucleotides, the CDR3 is TGTGCCAGCAGCTTAGAGACTAGCAGGGGGTTCTTC.

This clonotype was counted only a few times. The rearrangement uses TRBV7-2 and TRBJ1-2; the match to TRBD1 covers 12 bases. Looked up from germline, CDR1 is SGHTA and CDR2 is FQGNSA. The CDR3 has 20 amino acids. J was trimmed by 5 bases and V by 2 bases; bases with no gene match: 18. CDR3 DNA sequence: TGTGCCAGCAGCTTATCCCCATTCCGGGACAGGGGGCCCACTACTTATGGCTACACCTTC. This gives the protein CASSLSPFRDRGPTTYGYTF.

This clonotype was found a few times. In nucleotides, the CDR3 is TGTGCCAGCACCTCCTCACTTCTGGGCACTGAAGCTTTCTTT. The encoded protein is CASTSSLLGTEAFF. The chain employs TRBV7-2 and TRBJ1-1; D unresolved. V was cut by 7 bases and J by 4 bases, with 16 bases left in between. The CDR3 is 14 amino acids. Germline V gene lookup returns CDR1 SGHTA and CDR2 FQGNSA.

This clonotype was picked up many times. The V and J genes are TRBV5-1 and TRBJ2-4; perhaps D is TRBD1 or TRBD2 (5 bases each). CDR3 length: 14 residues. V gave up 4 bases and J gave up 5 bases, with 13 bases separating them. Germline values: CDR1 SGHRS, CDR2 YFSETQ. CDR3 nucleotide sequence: TGCGCCAGCAGCCCGGGACCTTCCCAAAACATTCAGTACTTC. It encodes CASSPGPSQNIQYF.

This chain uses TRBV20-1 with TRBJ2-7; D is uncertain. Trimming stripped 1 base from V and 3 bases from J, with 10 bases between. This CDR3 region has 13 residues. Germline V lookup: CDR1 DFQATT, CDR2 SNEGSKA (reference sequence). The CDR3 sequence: CSARVRLRYEQYF. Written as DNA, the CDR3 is TGCAGTGCTAGAGTAAGACTCCGCTACGAGCAGTACTTC.

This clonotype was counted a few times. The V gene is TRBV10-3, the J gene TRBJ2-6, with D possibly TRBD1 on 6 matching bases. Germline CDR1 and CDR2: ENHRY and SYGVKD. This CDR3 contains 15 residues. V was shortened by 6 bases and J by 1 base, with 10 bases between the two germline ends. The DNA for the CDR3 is TGTGCCATCAGAGACGGGACATCTGGGGCCAACGTCCTGACTTTC. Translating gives CAIRDGTSGANVLTF.

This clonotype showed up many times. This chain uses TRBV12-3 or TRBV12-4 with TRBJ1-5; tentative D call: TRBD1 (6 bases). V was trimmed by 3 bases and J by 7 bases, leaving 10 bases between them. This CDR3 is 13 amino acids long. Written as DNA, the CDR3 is TGTGCCAGCAGTTTGCGACAGGACCAGCCCCAGCATTTT. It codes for CASSLRQDQPQHF.